This TCR beta chain was profiled in a study of tissue T cells after allogeneic stem cell transplantation (dated by TCRdb to between 2021 and 2022). Study-level background: TCR beta repertoires were profiled across many tissues obtained from research autopsies of patients with and without GVHD, as well as in mouse models of GVHD. The human arm was a prospective observational study without blinding or randomization. The paper's findings and limits, for the study overall: A small and clinically heterogeneous patient cohort was studied, and sampling depth was acknowledged as a limitation. Which tissue TCRs were alloreactive or antigen-specific was not determined in the study, and some of the clones might have been host cells that persisted. In both patients and mice, T cells from blood and spleen covered only a limited part of the TCR repertoire found in tissues. Only a few T cell clones appeared in more than one patient, yet motif-based clustering showed tissue-specific repertoire signatures that were shared between patients. Within patients, how anatomically similar the tissues were was a key factor in shaping TCR repertoire composition, regardless of disease or transplant status.

A word on this clone: What this receptor recognizes is not known. This receptor is murine, so its gene names and germline sequences reflect the mouse genome. Read coverage stops 1 residue before the CDR3 terminus; the germline J gene supplies the remainder.

The protocol used for the library was the immunoSEQ multiplex PCR assay. TCRbeta CDR3 sequencing was performed at survey depth by Adaptive Biotechnologies, and CDR3 sequences, V/J genes, productive frequency and template counts were reported. TCR beta CDR3 regions were amplified from genomic DNA instead of RNA. The study's processing was this. Pairwise repertoire overlap between tissues was quantified with Jensen-Shannon divergence, where 1 means complete divergence and 0 identical. Tissues were clustered by single-linkage agglomerative hierarchical clustering of pairwise JSD values and displayed as dendrograms. GLIPH2 was run on all patient samples with simulation_depth 1000, kmer_min_depth 3, cdr3_length_cutoff 8, keeping groups with more than two unique CDR3s. A standardized tissue-overlap score extrapolated Jaccard GLIPH-group overlap across patients to a standard repertoire size of 1000 clones. Associations of diversity with clinical or experimental variables used linear mixed-effect models with tissue fixed effects and individual random effects. Sourced from immuneACCESS, this table was stored by TCRdb with only in-frame sequences that have V and J called. A share of the clones is absent; for the studies checked, an unresolved V gene accounts for under half, and the remainder has no known explanation. V and J calls and clone size are as listed in that table; D and trimming were resolved from the DNA. This sample has approximately 3,000 clones in its table, and 43% of those were observed once. The ten largest clones take up under 35% of the sample.

Including cysteine and phenylalanine, the CDR3 has 15 amino acids. Of the CDR3's DNA, 42 bases were read; they are in frame from base 1. This sample's time point label indicates: mouse harvest day 14 after allogeneic transplant. Each mouse graft consisted of 10^7 T-cell-depleted bone marrow cells plus 10^6 splenic CD5+ T cells and was given by tail vein injection. Mouse GVHD was modeled in a major MHC-mismatch B6 (H2b) into BALB/c (H2d) model, with tissues profiled at day 7 or 14. On day 7 or 14 post-transplant, mouse tissues and retro-orbital blood were harvested with separate sterile tools for each animal, and livers were flushed before harvest. Before genomic DNA isolation with the DNeasy Blood & Tissue Kit, mouse tissues were minced with razor blades in buffered saline.

Sequenced sample: gut tissue. In this chain, TRBV22 is recombined with TRBJ2-3. TRBV22 represents a pseudogene. This receptor was identified in a female BALB/c mouse given C57BL/6 T cells with graft-versus-host disease after an allogeneic hematopoietic cell transplant. The DNA read from the CDR3 is TGTGCCAGCAGTTGGGGGGCTTTTAGTGCAGAAACGCTGTAT. This encodes CASSWGAFSAETLY. The full CDR3 reads CASSWGAFSAETLYF.